This TCR beta chain was obtained from a study of T-cell memory formation after mild COVID-19 (dated by TCRdb to the early 2020s). Describing the broader study: Most TCR sequence clusters were specific to one of the two donors. The cohort was made up of two young adult volunteers, one female and one male, who were previously healthy. Longitudinal TCRalpha and TCRbeta repertoire sequencing tracked T-cell clones expanding and contracting after mild COVID-19 in a couple of donors. Paper-wide results and their limitations: Clones contracting from day 15 to 85 had balanced CD4/CD8 phenotypes, while a second wave expanding from day 15 to 37 was biased towards CD4+. Contracting CD4+ clones were found mainly in CM and EM memory subsets, while CD8+ clones were enriched in EMRA. The second-wave clones that peaked on day 37 were not confirmed to be SARS-CoV-2 specific. Some responding clones were found in pre-infection memory, which suggests that pre-existing cross-reactive memory T cells took part in the SARS-CoV-2 response. Only a couple of mild cases were covered in the study, and larger cohorts including severe cases with pre-infection samples were considered necessary.

CDR1 SNHLY and CDR2 FYNNEI are derived from the germline V gene. Reading from cysteine to phenylalanine, the CDR3 counts 13 amino acids. The DNA shown is the 39-base CDR3, in frame from base 1. Clipping removes 7 bases from V and 2 bases from J, with 4 as the unmatched junction base count. Ficoll-Paque density gradient centrifugation was used to isolate PBMCs. The reads were generated on an Illumina NovaSeq 6000. TCRalpha and TCRbeta cDNA libraries were built by 5'RACE with constant-segment primers, adding sample barcodes and unique molecular identifiers. Trizol reagent was used to extract RNA from every sample. Amplification of the libraries took two PCR steps, and the second step added a second sample barcode plus Illumina TruSeq adapters. The libraries were sequenced on an Illumina NovaSeq using 2 x 150 bp paired-end reads. For the original study's pipeline: With migec v1.2.7, reads were demultiplexed and then collapsed into UMI-guided consensus sequences. With mixcr v2.1.11, UMI consensuses were aligned to TRA and TRB V and J templates and assembled into clonotypes. A clonotype was counted as expanded or contracted only if both edgeR and NoisET called the change significant, with noise models trained on biological replicates. For edgeR calls, the thresholds were a false discovery rate-adjusted p below 0.01 and a log2 fold-change of 1. As an exploratory analysis of dynamics, max-normalized trajectories of the 1000 most abundant clonotypes were examined by PCA with hierarchical clustering. The CD4 or CD8 phenotype of responding clones was assigned using the separately sequenced CD4+ and CD8+ repertoires. In-frame beta chains were kept once TCRdb had trimmed the public reads at Q25 with fastp and called clones with MiXCR. Entries that share a CDR3 protein sequence are merged under the most common genes and DNA. The V and J calls come from TCRdb's annotation, not from the publication. This sample comprises some 150,000 distinct CDR3 sequences, roughly 24% of them detected only once. Roughly a quarter of the sample comes from the top ten.

Comments on this clonotype: The target of this receptor is not known. Base qualities are not recorded, but no much larger clone differs from it by a single base.

Recombination joined TRBV2 with TRBJ2-5; TRBD2 lines up with 7 middle nucleotides. The TCR sequence derives from an adult woman who had mild COVID-19 (a few samples of this study predate the infection). The sample titles of this study are shuffled in the database, so cell type and time point are left out; the donor was told from shared clones. The sample comprised PBMCs or a T cell subset sorted from them (not recorded which). This receptor has the CDR3 CASNPAGQETQYF. The bases are TGTGCCAGCAATCCAGCGGGGCAAGAGACCCAGTACTTC.